Each of the 16 T cell receptor beta chains below was sequenced from the same sample in a study of T-cell reconstitution after alpha-beta-depleted transplantation in children (dated by TCRdb to 2016 to 2017). The sample's treatment or condition label is to be understood as: allogeneic hematopoietic cell transplantation with graft depleted of TCRalphabeta T cells and CD19 B cells. Receptor amplification or capture employed PCR. The reads were generated on an Illumina HiSeq 2500. Molecular barcoding was employed in the preparation of TCR libraries, with unique molecular identifiers being used to normalize TCRbeta repertoire quantification. Through fastp at Q25 and MiXCR, TCRdb rebuilt clones from the public reads, retaining in-frame beta chains. Rows with a matching CDR3 protein are joined into one entry that keeps the most common DNA and genes. The sample table contains around 800,000 distinct CDR3 sequences; only one count was recorded for approximately 15% of them. Of the sample, just under 5% falls within the top ten clones.

The input for sequencing was PBMCs, mostly from graft donor cells, taken 360 days after TCRalphabeta/CD19-depleted stem cell transplant. These receptors came from a male patient between 5 and 17 years old who had a stem cell transplant for acute lymphoblastic leukemia, so the T cells may come from the graft donor.

This clonotype showed up just a few times. The gene calls are TRBV20-1 and TRBJ1-5; 8 bases are shared with TRBD1. The junction had 2 bases not matched to a gene; V was cut back by 3 bases and J by 4 bases. Germline CDR1 DFQATT, CDR2 SNEGSKA (reference sequence). The CDR3 is 13 residues long. CDR3 protein: CSARGQVNQPQHF. CDR3 in DNA: TGCAGTGCTAGGGGACAGGTGAATCAGCCCCAGCATTTT.

There are a few counts of this clonotype. The genes are TRBV4-1 and TRBJ2-1, with D hard to call. Germline V gene data show CDR1 as MGHRA and CDR2 as YSYEKL. This CDR3 region has 14 residues. Trimming pared 2 bases from V and 2 bases from J, leaving 7 bases between. The CDR3 nucleotides are TGCGCCAGCAGCCAATCATTAGCCTACAATGAGCAGTTCTTC. Translating it yields CASSQSLAYNEQFF.

The V call is TRBV7-2, the J call TRBJ2-1, with TRBD1 identical over 11 bases. The CDR3 runs to 15 residues. Germline CDR1 and CDR2: SGHTA and FQGNSA. V shed 5 bases and J 8 bases; nucleotides not matched to a gene: 8. CDR3 residues: CASSGRDRGWDEQFF. CDR3 bases: TGTGCCAGCAGCGGCCGGGACAGGGGGTGGGATGAGCAGTTCTTC.

In its sample, this clonotype was seen many times. In DNA form, the CDR3 reads TGTGCCAGCAGCTTACGAGGCACAGATACGCAGTATTTT. This codes for CASSLRGTDTQYF. The chain employs TRBV12-3 or TRBV12-4 and TRBJ2-3; D is undetermined. Trimming took 6 bases from V and 1 from J, leaving 8 bases between them. This CDR3 has 13 residues.

This clonotype was found a few times. The genes are TRBV2 and TRBJ2-1; the match to TRBD2 covers 8 bases. The CDR3 spans 12 residues. Germline V CDR1 and CDR2: SNHLY, FYNNEI. Trimming removed 2 bases from V and 10 bases from J; junction bases left unmatched: 1. CDR3 sequence reads: CASSELAGEQFF. Here the CDR3 DNA reads TGTGCCAGCAGTGAATTAGCGGGAGAGCAGTTCTTC. Looking up the rest from reference TRBV2 and TRBJ2-1 gives the full variable domain: EPEVTQTPSHQVTQMGQEVILRCVPISNHLYFYWYRQILGQKVEFLVSFYNNEISEKSEIFDDQFSVERPDGSNFTLKIRSTKLEDSAMYFCASSELAGEQFFGPGTRLTVL.

V usage is TRBV13 and J usage is TRBJ2-4; TRBD1 matches at 7 bases. The germline gives CDR1 PRHDT, CDR2 FYEKMQ (reference sequence). The V gene end was trimmed by 7 bases and the J gene end by 5 bases; junction bases not matched to a gene: 5. This CDR3 contains 13 residues. CDR3 sequence reads: CASNRGAENIQYF. The CDR3 DNA is TGTGCCAGCAACAGGGGCGCGGAAAACATTCAGTACTTC.

There are a few counts of this clonotype. This chain links TRBV6-5 with TRBJ2-7, with TRBD2 matching over 11 bases. The germline V gene encodes CDR1 MNHEY and CDR2 SVGAGI. This CDR3 has 16 amino acids. Germline trimming cut 3 bases from V and 1 base from J; bases unmatched to any gene: 5. In nucleotides, the CDR3 is TGTGCCAGCAGTTATCCGGGACTAGCGGCTTCCTACGAGCAGTACTTC. It encodes CASSYPGLAASYEQYF.

This clonotype was picked up a small number of times. The chain is built from TRBV20-1 and TRBJ2-3; 8 bases match TRBD1. V was clipped by 5 bases and J by 1 base; unmatched bases: 17. Germline lookup yields CDR1 DFQATT and CDR2 SNEGSKA (reference sequence). This CDR3 region has 18 residues. The CDR3 reads CSAHSTGTGTRGTDTQYF. CDR3 DNA sequence: TGCAGTGCTCATTCCACCGGGACAGGAACAAGGGGCACAGATACGCAGTATTTT.

The chain employs TRBV18 and TRBJ2-7, with D possibly being TRBD1 or TRBD2 (5 bases each). V was shortened by 4 bases and J by 1 base, with 14 bases between the two germline ends. This CDR3 has 15 amino acids. From germline, CDR1 is KGHSH and CDR2 LQKENI. CDR3 sequence reads: CASSLIGAASYEQYF. The CDR3 DNA follows: TGTGCCAGCTCACTAATCGGGGCCGCGTCCTACGAGCAGTACTTC.

This clonotype has a handful of counts. The rearrangement links TRBV5-5 to TRBJ1-1; 8 bases match TRBD1. V shed 4 bases, J shed 1 base, and the junction held 15 bases outside the gene matches. The length of the CDR3 is 18 residues. CDR1 is SGHKS, CDR2 YYEKEE, per germline (reference sequence). The CDR3 spells CASSSMTGTGRKNTEAFF. In DNA form, the CDR3 reads TGTGCCAGCAGCAGTATGACCGGGACAGGTCGCAAGAACACTGAAGCTTTCTTT.

This clonotype came up a few times. The V gene is TRBV11-2, the J gene TRBJ2-7; TRBD2 agrees at 13 bases. This CDR3 is 17 amino acids long. Germline V gives CDR1 SGHAT, CDR2 FQNNGV. V lost 3 bases and J lost 5; bases outside the gene matches: 10. The CDR3 DNA reads TGTGCCAGCAGCTTGGAGCTACTAGCGGGAGGGGGTCACGAGCAGTACTTC. Translating it yields CASSLELLAGGGHEQYF.

The gene calls are TRBV7-3 and TRBJ2-2; 8 positions match TRBD2. CDR1 and CDR2 (germline): SGHTA, FQGTGA. V shed 3 bases, J shed 2 bases, and the junction held 2 bases outside the gene matches. The CDR3 contains 15 residues. CDR3 DNA: TGTGCCAGCAGCTTTACTAGCGGTAACACCGGGGAGCTGTTTTTT. Protein product: CASSFTSGNTGELFF.

This chain joins TRBV20-1 and TRBJ1-5, with 10 positions matching TRBD1. CDR1 and CDR2 from the germline V gene are DFQATT and SNEGSKA (reference sequence). The CDR3 runs 15 residues. The trim removed 5 bases at V and 6 bases at J, leaving 10 bases unmatched. The CDR3 sequence: CSAVRDRGLTQPQHF. In DNA, the CDR3 is TGCAGTGCTGTCCGGGACAGGGGTTTAACTCAGCCCCAGCATTTT.

The chain carries TRBV18 and TRBJ2-3; TRBD1 might be the D (6 bases). V lost 3 bases and J 5 bases, leaving 9 bases between the germline ends. Germline V gene data show CDR1 as KGHSH and CDR2 as LQKENI. This CDR3 is built from 13 residues. This chain's CDR3 is CASSPQGRDTQYF. CDR3 nucleotides: TGTGCCAGCTCACCCCAGGGGAGAGATACGCAGTATTTT.

The chain has TRBV7-2 and TRBJ1-6; the D gene is possibly TRBD1 (5 bases). The germline CDR1 and CDR2 sequences are SGHTA and FQGNSA. This CDR3 has 17 amino acids. Trimming removed 4 bases at V and 6 bases at J, with 19 bases between. The CDR3 loop reads CASSYNPQRRVNSPLHF. In DNA, the CDR3 is TGTGCCAGCAGCTATAACCCCCAGCGCAGGGTTAATTCACCCCTCCACTTT.

This chain connects TRBV20-1 to TRBJ2-1; the D call may be TRBD1 or TRBD2 (5 bases each). CDR1 and CDR2 (germline): DFQATT, SNEGSKA (reference sequence). The V end lost 5 bases, the J end lost 0 bases, and 20 bases lay between the germline ends. This CDR3 spans 17 amino acids. The CDR3 coding sequence is TGCAGTGCTCGTTTGAGCCCGGGACGAAGCTCCTACAATGAGCAGTTCTTC. Translation: CSARLSPGRSSYNEQFF.